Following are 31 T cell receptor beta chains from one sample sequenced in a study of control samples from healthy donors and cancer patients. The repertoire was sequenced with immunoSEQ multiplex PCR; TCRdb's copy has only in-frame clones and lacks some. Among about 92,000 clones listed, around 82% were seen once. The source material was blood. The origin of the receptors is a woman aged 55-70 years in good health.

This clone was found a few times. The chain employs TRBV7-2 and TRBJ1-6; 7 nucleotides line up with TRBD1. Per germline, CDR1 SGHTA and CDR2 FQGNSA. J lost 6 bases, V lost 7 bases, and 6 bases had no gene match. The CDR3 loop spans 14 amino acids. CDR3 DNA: TGTGCCAGCAATAGGGACAGTATTAATTCACCCCTCCACTTT. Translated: CASNRDSINSPLHF.

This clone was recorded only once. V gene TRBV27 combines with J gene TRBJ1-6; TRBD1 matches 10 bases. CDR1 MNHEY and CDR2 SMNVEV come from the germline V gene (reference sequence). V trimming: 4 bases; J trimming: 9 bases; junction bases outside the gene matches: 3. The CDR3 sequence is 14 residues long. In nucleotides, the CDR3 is TGTGCCAGCAGTTGGGACAGGGGTGGTTCACCCCTCCACTTT. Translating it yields CASSWDRGGSPLHF.

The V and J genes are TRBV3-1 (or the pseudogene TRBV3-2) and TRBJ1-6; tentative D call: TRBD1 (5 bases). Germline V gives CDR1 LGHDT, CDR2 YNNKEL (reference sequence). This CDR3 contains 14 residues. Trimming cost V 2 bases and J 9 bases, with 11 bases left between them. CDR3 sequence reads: CASSQQGGTSPLHF. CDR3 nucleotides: TGTGCCAGCAGCCAACAGGGAGGAACTTCACCCCTCCACTTT.

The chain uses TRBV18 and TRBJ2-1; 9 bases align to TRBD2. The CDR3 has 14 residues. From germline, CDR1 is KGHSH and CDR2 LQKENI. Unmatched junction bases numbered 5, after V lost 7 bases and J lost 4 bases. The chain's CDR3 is CASYTSGPYNEQFF. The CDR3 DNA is TGTGCCAGCTACACTAGCGGGCCTTACAATGAGCAGTTCTTC.

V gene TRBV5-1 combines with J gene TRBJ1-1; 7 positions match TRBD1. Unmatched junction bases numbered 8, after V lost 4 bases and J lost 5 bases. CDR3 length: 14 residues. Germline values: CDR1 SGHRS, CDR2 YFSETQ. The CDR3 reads CASSQGVRVTEAFF. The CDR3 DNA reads TGCGCCAGCAGCCAGGGGGTTAGGGTAACTGAAGCTTTCTTT.

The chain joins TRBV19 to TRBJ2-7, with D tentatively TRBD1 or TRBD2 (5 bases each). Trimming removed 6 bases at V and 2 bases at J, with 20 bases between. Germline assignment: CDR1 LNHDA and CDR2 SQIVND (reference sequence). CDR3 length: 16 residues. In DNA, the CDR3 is TGTGCCAGTAGCCAGTATCCCGACCGGGACGCCTACGAGCAGTACTTC. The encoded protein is CASSQYPDRDAYEQYF.

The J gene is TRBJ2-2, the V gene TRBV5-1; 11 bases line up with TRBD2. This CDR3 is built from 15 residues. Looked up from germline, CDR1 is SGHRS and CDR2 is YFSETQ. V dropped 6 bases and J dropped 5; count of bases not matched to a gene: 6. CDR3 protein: CASKSSGGPTGELFF. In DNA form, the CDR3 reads TGCGCCAGCAAGTCTAGCGGGGGGCCAACCGGGGAGCTGTTTTTT.

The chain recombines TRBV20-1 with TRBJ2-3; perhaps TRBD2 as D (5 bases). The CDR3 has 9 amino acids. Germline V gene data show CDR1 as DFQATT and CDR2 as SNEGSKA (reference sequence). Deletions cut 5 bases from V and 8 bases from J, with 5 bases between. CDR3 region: CSAGGTQYF. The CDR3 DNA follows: TGCAGTGCTGGAGGTACGCAGTATTTT.

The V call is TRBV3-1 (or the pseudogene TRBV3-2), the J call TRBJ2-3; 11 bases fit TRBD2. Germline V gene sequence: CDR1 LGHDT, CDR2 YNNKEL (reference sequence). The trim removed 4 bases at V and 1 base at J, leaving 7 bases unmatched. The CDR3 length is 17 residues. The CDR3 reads CASSLSGSGGGTDTQYF. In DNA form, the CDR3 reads TGTGCCAGCAGCCTAAGTGGTAGCGGGGGGGGCACAGATACGCAGTATTTT.

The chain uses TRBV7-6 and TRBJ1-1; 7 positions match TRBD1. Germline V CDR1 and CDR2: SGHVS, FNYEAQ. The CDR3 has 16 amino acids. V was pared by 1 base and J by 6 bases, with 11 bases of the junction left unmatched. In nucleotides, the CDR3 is TGTGCCAGCAGCTTAGGATTCGGGACAGTAAACCCTGAAGCTTTCTTT. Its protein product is CASSLGFGTVNPEAFF.

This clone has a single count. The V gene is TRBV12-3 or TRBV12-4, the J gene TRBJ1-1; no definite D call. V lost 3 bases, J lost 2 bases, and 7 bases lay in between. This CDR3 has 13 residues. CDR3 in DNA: TGTGCCAGCAGTTTGGTCGACAACACTGAAGCTTTCTTT. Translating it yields CASSLVDNTEAFF.

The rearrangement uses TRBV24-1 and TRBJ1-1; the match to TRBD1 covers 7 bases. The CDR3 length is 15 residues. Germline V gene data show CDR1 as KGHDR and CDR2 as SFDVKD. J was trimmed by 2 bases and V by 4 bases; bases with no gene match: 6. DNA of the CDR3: TGTGCCACCAGTGACGCCGGGACAGAAAACACTGAAGCTTTCTTT. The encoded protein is CATSDAGTENTEAFF.

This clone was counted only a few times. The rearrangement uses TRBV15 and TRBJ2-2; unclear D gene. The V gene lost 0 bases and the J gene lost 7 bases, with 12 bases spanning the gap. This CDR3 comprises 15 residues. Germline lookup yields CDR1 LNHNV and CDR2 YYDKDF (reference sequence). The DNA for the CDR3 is TGTGCCACCAGCAGAGATCGTCAGGTGGGCGGGGAGCTGTTTTTT. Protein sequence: CATSRDRQVGGELFF.

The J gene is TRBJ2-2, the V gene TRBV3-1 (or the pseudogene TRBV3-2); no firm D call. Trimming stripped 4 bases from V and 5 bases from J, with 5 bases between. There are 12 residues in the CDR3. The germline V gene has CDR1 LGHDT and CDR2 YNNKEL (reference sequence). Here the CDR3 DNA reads TGTGCCAGCAGCCCCGTGACCGGGGAGCTGTTTTTT. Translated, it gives CASSPVTGELFF.

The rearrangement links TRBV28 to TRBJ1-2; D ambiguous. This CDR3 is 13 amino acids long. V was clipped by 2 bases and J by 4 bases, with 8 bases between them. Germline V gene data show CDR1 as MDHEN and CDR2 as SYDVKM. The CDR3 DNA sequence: TGTGCCAGCAGTTTAATCTCTTTCTATGGCTACACCTTC. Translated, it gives CASSLISFYGYTF.

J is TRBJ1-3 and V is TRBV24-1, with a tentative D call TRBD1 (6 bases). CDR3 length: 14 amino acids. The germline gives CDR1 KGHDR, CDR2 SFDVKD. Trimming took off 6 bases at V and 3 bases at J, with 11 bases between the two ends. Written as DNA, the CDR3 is TGTGCCACCAGTCACGCCAGGGGTGGAAACACCATATATTTT. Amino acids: CATSHARGGNTIYF.

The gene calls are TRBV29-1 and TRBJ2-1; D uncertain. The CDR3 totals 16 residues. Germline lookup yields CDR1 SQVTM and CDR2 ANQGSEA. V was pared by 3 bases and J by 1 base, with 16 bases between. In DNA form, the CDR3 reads TGCAGCGTTGAGTCCCCGCAGCAGGTTTCCTACAATGAGCAGTTCTTC. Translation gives CSVESPQQVSYNEQFF.

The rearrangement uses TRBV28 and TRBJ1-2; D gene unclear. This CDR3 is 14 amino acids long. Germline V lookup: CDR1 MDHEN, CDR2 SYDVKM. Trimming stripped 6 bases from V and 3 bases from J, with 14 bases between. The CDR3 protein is CASRTGGLDYGYTF. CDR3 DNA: TGTGCCAGCAGGACCGGTGGGCTGGACTATGGCTACACCTTC.

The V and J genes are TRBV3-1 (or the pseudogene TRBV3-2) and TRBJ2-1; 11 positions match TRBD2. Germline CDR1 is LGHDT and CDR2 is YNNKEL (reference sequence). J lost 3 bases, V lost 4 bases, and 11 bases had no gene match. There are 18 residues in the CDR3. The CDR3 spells CASSPTPKTSGNYNEQFF. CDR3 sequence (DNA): TGTGCCAGCAGCCCGACCCCTAAGACTAGCGGGAACTACAATGAGCAGTTCTTC.

This CDR3 is CASSSKTGSNEQFF. CDR3 DNA sequence: TGTGCCAGCAGCTCGAAGACAGGGTCAAATGAGCAGTTCTTC. J is TRBJ2-1 and V is TRBV7-2; 7 positions agree with TRBD1. This CDR3 comprises 14 residues. Germline V gene lookup returns CDR1 SGHTA and CDR2 FQGNSA. V shed 4 bases and J 7 bases; nucleotides not matched to a gene: 7.

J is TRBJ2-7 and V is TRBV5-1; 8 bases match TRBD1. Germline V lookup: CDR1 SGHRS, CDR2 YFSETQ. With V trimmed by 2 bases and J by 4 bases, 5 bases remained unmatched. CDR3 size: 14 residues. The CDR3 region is CASSLAGGSYEQYF. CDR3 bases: TGCGCCAGCAGCTTAGCAGGGGGCAGTTACGAGCAGTACTTC.

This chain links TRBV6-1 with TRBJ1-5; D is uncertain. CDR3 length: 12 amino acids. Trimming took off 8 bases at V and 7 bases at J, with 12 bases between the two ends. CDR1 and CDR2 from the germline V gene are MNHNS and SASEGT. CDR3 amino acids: CASHDGNQPQHF. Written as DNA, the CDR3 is TGTGCCAGCCATGACGGGAACCAGCCCCAGCATTTT.

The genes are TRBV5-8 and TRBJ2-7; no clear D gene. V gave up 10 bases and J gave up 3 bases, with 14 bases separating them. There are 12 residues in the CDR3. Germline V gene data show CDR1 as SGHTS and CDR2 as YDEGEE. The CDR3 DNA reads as TGTGCCTCTGTTTCGACCCTCTACGAGCAGTACTTC. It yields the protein CASVSTLYEQYF.

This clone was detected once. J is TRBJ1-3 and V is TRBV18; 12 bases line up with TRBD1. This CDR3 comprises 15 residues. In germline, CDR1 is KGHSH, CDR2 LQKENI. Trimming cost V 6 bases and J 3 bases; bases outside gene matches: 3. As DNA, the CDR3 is TGTGCCAGCTCGGGGACAGGGGGCTTTGGAAACACCATATATTTT. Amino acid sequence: CASSGTGGFGNTIYF.

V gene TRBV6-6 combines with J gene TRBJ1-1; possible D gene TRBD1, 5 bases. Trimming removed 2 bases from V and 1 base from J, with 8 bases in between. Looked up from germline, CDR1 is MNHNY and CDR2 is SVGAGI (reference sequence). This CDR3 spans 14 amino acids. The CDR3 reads CASSYGTGNTEAFF. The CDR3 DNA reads TGTGCCAGCAGTTACGGAACAGGGAACACTGAAGCTTTCTTT.

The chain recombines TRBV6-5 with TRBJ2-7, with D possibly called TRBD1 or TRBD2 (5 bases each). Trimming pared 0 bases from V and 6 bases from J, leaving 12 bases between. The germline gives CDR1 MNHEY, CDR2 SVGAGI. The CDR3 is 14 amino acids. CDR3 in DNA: TGTGCCAGCAGTTACTCTCCGAGGGGCGGCGAGCAGTACTTC. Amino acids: CASSYSPRGGEQYF.

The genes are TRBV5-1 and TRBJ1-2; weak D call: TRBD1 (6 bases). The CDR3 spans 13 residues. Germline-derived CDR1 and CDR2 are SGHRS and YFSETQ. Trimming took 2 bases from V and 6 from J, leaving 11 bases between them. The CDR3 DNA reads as TGCGCCAGCAGCTTACAGGGTCCCGATGGCTACACCTTC. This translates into CASSLQGPDGYTF. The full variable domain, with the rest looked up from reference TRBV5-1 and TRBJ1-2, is KAGVTQTPRYLIKTRGQQVTLSCSPISGHRSVSWYQQTPGQGLQFLFEYFSETQRNKGNFPGRFSGRQFSNSRSEMNVSTLELGDSALYLCASSLQGPDGYTFGSGTRLTVV.

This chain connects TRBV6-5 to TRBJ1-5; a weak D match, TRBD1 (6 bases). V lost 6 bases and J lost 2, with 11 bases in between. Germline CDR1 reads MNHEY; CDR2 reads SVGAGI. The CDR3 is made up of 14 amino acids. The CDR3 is CASSRSGGNQPQHF. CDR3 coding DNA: TGTGCCAGCAGCCGCTCAGGGGGCAATCAGCCCCAGCATTTT.

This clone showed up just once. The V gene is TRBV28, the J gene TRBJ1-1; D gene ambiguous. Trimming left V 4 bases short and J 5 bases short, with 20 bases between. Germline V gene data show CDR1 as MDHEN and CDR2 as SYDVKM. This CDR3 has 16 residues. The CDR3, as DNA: TGTGCCAGCAGTTCTGGCGGCGGTTTACGATCGACTGAAGCTTTCTTT. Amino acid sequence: CASSSGGGLRSTEAFF.

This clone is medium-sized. As DNA, the CDR3 is TGTGCCAGCAGCCACGGACAGGGTTTTTATAATTCACCCCTCCACTTT. Its translation: CASSHGQGFYNSPLHF. The chain links TRBV7-9 to TRBJ1-6, with 8 bases that match TRBD1. Germline-derived CDR1 and CDR2 are SEHNR and FQNEAQ (reference sequence). This CDR3 comprises 16 residues. J gave up 4 bases and V 5 bases, and 7 bases lay outside the gene matches.

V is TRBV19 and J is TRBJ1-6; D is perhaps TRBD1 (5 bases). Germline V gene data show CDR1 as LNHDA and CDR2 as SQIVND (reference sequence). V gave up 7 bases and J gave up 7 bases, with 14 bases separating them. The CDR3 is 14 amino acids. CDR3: CASTEGAVNSPLHF. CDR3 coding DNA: TGTGCCAGTACTGAAGGGGCGGTAAATTCACCCCTCCACTTT.